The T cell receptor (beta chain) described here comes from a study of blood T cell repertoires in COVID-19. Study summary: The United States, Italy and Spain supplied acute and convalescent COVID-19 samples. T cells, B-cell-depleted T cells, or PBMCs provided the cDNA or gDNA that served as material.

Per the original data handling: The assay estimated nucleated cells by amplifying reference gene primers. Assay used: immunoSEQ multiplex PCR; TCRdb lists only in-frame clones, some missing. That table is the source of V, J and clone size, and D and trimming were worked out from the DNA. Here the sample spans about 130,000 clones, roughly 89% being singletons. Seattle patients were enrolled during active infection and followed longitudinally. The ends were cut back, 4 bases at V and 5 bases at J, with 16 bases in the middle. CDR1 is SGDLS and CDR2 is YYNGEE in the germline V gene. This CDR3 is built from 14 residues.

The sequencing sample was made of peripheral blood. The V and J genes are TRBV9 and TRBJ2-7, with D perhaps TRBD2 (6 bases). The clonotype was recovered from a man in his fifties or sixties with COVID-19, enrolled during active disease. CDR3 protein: CASSPTRRVNEQYF. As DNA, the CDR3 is TGTGCCAGCAGCCCCACCCGGAGGGTGAACGAGCAGTACTTC.